One and the same sample provided the 13 T cell receptor beta chains below, sequenced in a study of T cells in Graves' hyperthyroidism and ophthalmopathy. Amplified TCR beta CDR3 regions came from RNA transcripts. TCR CDR3 regions were first amplified by RT-PCR with HTBI primers. MiXCR, applied by TCRdb to the multiplex PCR reads, yields one record per CDR3 protein. The sample lists a few hundred thousand distinct CDR3 sequences; approximately 15% were seen once. The specimen sequenced was blood. The receptors originated from a woman under 40 with Graves' hyperthyroidism that later progressed to Graves' ophthalmopathy.

The table lists this clonotype with many counts. The gene calls are TRBV7-2 and TRBJ1-4; D possibly corresponds to TRBD1 (5 bases). Germline values: CDR1 SGHTA, CDR2 FQGNSA. The CDR3 runs 14 residues. The ends were cut back, 4 bases at V and 5 bases at J, with 11 bases in the middle. The CDR3 DNA reads TGTGCCAGCAGCTCTTCTTGGGGCAATGAAAAACTGTTTTTT. Translated, it gives CASSSSWGNEKLFF.

This clonotype has at least ten counts. This chain joins TRBV3-1 and TRBJ2-2; D gene ambiguous. The CDR3 runs 13 residues. V lost 1 base to trimming and J lost 4 bases, with 4 bases between them. The germline V gene has CDR1 LGHDT and CDR2 YNNKEL (reference sequence). The CDR3 sequence: CASSQGSTGELFF. The CDR3 DNA follows: TGTGCCAGCAGCCAAGGCTCCACCGGGGAGCTGTTTTTT.

The chain employs TRBV6-2 or TRBV6-3 and TRBJ1-3; 8 bases match TRBD1. CDR1 and CDR2 (germline): MNHEY, SVGEGT. V lost 6 bases to trimming and J lost 4 bases; unmatched junction nucleotides: 5. The CDR3 consists of 14 residues. The CDR3 DNA reads as TGTGCCAGCAGAAGGGACAGGACGGGAAACACCATATATTTT. This gives the protein CASRRDRTGNTIYF.

V and J are TRBV10-3 and TRBJ1-5; weak D call: TRBD1 (5 bases). This CDR3 comprises 16 residues. Germline V gene lookup returns CDR1 ENHRY and CDR2 SYGVKD. Trimming pared 4 bases from V and 10 bases from J, leaving 23 bases between. CDR3 region: CAISATTGDSKQPQHF. The CDR3 bases are TGTGCCATCAGTGCTACTACCGGGGACTCGAAGCAACCCCAGCATTTT.

This rearrangement joins TRBV18 to TRBJ1-6; D not certain. V was trimmed by 1 base and J by 5 bases, leaving 3 bases between them. The CDR3 extends over 13 amino acids. CDR1 is KGHSH, CDR2 LQKENI, per germline. CDR3 amino acids: CASSPRDNSPLHF. For the CDR3, the DNA is TGTGCCAGCTCACCACGGGATAATTCACCCCTCCACTTT.

There are a few counts of this clonotype. The CDR3 loop reads CASSIRERIYEQYF. CDR3 nucleotide sequence: TGTGCCAGTAGTATACGGGAACGGATCTACGAGCAGTACTTC. The chain recombines TRBV19 with TRBJ2-7, with a weak D call TRBD2 (5 bases). V dropped 2 bases and J dropped 3 bases, with 11 bases sitting between them. The CDR3 is 14 amino acids. Germline values: CDR1 LNHDA, CDR2 SQIVND (reference sequence).

The chain is built from TRBV27 and TRBJ2-7; 16 bases agree with TRBD2. Germline V gene lookup returns CDR1 MNHEY and CDR2 SMNVEV (reference sequence). The CDR3 runs 16 residues. Trimming at V came to 3 bases and at J to 7 bases, leaving 6 bases not matched to a gene. The CDR3 DNA sequence: TGTGCCAGCAGTTTCGGGACTAGCGGGAGGGCAGAAGAGCAGTACTTC. It specifies CASSFGTSGRAEEQYF.

This clonotype came up a few times. V is TRBV6-2 or TRBV6-3 and J is TRBJ2-7; the match to TRBD1 covers 10 bases. With 2 bases clipped from V and 2 bases from J, the junction kept 0 bases outside the gene matches. The germline gives CDR1 MNHEY, CDR2 SVGEGT. This CDR3 has 14 residues. The CDR3 sequence is CASSYDRGPYEQYF. Here the CDR3 DNA reads TGTGCCAGCAGTTACGACAGGGGGCCCTACGAGCAGTACTTC.

This clonotype has a count of ten or more. CDR3 sequence reads: CASSERTASFPNQPQHF. DNA of the CDR3: TGTGCCAGCAGTGAGAGAACAGCTTCTTTCCCCAATCAGCCCCAGCATTTT. This sequence joins TRBV6-1 and TRBJ1-5, with D unclear. Germline V gives CDR1 MNHNS, CDR2 SASEGT. CDR3 size: 17 residues. Trimming cost V 3 bases and J 3 bases, with 18 bases left between them.

Comment on this clonotype: A much bigger clone sits one base away, suggesting this may be a read error. J is TRBJ1-1 and V is TRBV6-1, with D possibly matching TRBD1 (5 bases). Germline CDR1 reads MNHNS; CDR2 reads SASEGT. The CDR3 contains 15 residues. DNA of the CDR3: TGTGCCAGCAGAAGGGACGCGAGCGTGAACACTGGAGCTTTCTTT. It is translated as CASRRDASVNTGAFF.

This chain joins TRBV6-8 and TRBJ1-5, with D unclear. Germline CDR1 is MNHGY and CDR2 is SAAAGT. Trimming took off 8 bases at V and 7 bases at J, with 9 bases between the two ends. The CDR3 spans 11 residues. CDR3 protein: CASLRGQPQHF. The CDR3 DNA follows: TGTGCCAGCCTTAGAGGACAGCCCCAGCATTTT.

This clonotype was detected ten times or more. J is TRBJ2-2 and V is TRBV7-7; TRBD2 is a possible D gene (6 bases). Germline loops: CDR1 SSHAT, CDR2 FNYEAQ (reference sequence). This CDR3 has 13 residues. CDR3 nucleotides: TGTGCTAGCGGCGAAGAGGACGCCGGGGAGCTGTTTTTT. Its protein is CASGEEDAGELFF.

This clonotype was detected ten times or more. The chain joins TRBV27 to TRBJ1-1, with unresolved D. The germline V gene has CDR1 MNHEY and CDR2 SMNVEV (reference sequence). The germline V and J ends were trimmed by 5 bases and 3 bases, with 10 bases remaining between them. The CDR3 contains 13 residues. The CDR3 region has the DNA TGTGCCAGCAGTCTGAAAACCTACACTGAAGCTTTCTTT. It specifies CASSLKTYTEAFF.